What follows are 5 T cell receptor beta chains derived from one specimen sequenced in a study of OX40 agonist ivuxolimab in advanced cancers. Using immunoSEQ multiplex PCR, the repertoire was profiled, and TCRdb retains in-frame clones only, with some absent. The sample records some 100,000 clones, just over 85% being singletons. Specimen: CD4+ or CD8+ T cells sorted from blood, collected in a trial of the OX40 agonist ivuxolimab. The source is an adult with an advanced solid tumor such as melanoma, head and neck, liver or kidney cancer.

This chain joins TRBV5-1 and TRBJ2-1; 10 nucleotides align to TRBD2. CDR1 is SGHRS and CDR2 is YFSETQ in the germline V gene. This CDR3 is 15 amino acids long. Trimming at V came to 0 bases and at J to 7 bases, leaving 4 bases not matched to a gene. DNA of the CDR3: TGCGCCAGCAGCTTGGTCCCTAGCGGGAGAAATGAGCAGTTCTTC. It specifies CASSLVPSGRNEQFF.

The chain uses TRBV5-1 and TRBJ2-1, with TRBD1 matching 10 bases. The CDR3 is 15 residues long. V lost 4 bases to trimming and J lost 5 bases; unmatched junction nucleotides: 6. The V gene's germline CDR1 is SGHRS and CDR2 YFSETQ. CDR3 in DNA: TGCGCCAGCAGCCCCGGGACAGGGGATCACAATGAGCAGTTCTTC. It is translated as CASSPGTGDHNEQFF.

This chain uses TRBV7-2 with TRBJ2-3; D uncertain. The length of the CDR3 is 15 residues. Germline lookup yields CDR1 SGHTA and CDR2 FQGNSA. V was pared by 6 bases and J by 0 bases, with 13 bases between. CDR3 DNA: TGTGCCAGCAGTAGTAGCAGATCTAGCACAGATACGCAGTATTTT. Residues: CASSSSRSSTDTQYF. The whole variable domain, remainder taken from reference TRBV7-2 and TRBJ2-3, is GAGVSQSPSNKVTEKGKDVELRCDPISGHTALYWYRQSLGQGLEFLIYFQGNSAPDKSGLPSDRFSAERTGGSVSTLTIQRTQQEDSAVYLCASSSSRSSTDTQYFGPGTRLTVL.

This chain links TRBV6-1 with TRBJ2-7, with D possibly being TRBD2 (6 bases). Trimming pared 0 bases from V and 6 bases from J, leaving 12 bases between. The CDR3 totals 14 residues. The germline CDR1 and CDR2 sequences are MNHNS and SASEGT. Here the CDR3 DNA reads TGTGCCAGCAGTGAAGCGTGGCAGACTAGCGAGCAGTACTTC. Its protein is CASSEAWQTSEQYF.

V and J are TRBV6-1 and TRBJ2-7; 8 bases agree with TRBD2. CDR1 is MNHNS and CDR2 is SASEGT in the germline V gene. This CDR3 comprises 15 residues. J lost 0 bases, V lost 6 bases, and 7 bases had no gene match. CDR3 residues: CASSIQTSDSYEQYF. DNA for the CDR3: TGTGCCAGCAGCATACAGACTAGCGACTCCTACGAGCAGTACTTC.